This TCR beta chain was profiled in a study of neurological immune-mediated disorders. Study findings and constraints: Patients with HTLV-1-associated myelopathy showed the most TCR clonal expansion. Those with multiple sclerosis showed the least, falling below healthy controls. Phylogenetic grouping assigned the repertoires of 18 of 34 multiple sclerosis patients to a single related-CDR3 cluster, representing a possible signature. Expanded clones shared no identical CDR3 amino acid sequences across subjects, which suggested private TCR-beta repertoires in all groups.

V lost 1 base to trimming and J lost 6 bases, with 15 bases between them. CDR3 length: 15 amino acids. Germline assignment: CDR1 SGHRS and CDR2 YFSETQ. The output of every sequencing run exceeded 180 million TCR-beta sequences, derived from 15-18 subjects. TCRdb reanalysed the 5' RACE reads using MiXCR and keeps one entry per CDR3 protein. The sample has 55,000 to 75,000 distinct CDR3 sequences; around 5% are singletons. This clonotype has at least ten counts. Its antigen remains unknown. The sequenced material came from PBMCs. The V call is TRBV5-1, the J call TRBJ2-3; no reliable D call. This clonotype was sampled from a human donor with multiple sclerosis. The donor label of this sample is uncertain. In nucleotides, the CDR3 is TGCGCCAGCAGCTTGTCTAGTCCCACGGAGGATACGCAGTATTTT. The encoded protein is CASSLSSPTEDTQYF.